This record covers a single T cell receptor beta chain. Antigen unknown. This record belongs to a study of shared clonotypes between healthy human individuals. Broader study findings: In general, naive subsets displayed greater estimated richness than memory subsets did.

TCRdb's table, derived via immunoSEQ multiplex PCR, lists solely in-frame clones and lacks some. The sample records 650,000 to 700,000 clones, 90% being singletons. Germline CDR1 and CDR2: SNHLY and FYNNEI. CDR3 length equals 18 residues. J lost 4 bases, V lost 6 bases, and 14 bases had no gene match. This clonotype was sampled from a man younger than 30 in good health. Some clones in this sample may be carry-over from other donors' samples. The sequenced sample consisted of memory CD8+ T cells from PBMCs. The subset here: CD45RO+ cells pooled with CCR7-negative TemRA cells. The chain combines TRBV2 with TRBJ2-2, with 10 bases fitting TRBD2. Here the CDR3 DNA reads TGTGCCAGCAGACCACGGCCGGGGACTAGCGATCGCACCGGGGAGCTGTTTTTT. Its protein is CASRPRPGTSDRTGELFF.